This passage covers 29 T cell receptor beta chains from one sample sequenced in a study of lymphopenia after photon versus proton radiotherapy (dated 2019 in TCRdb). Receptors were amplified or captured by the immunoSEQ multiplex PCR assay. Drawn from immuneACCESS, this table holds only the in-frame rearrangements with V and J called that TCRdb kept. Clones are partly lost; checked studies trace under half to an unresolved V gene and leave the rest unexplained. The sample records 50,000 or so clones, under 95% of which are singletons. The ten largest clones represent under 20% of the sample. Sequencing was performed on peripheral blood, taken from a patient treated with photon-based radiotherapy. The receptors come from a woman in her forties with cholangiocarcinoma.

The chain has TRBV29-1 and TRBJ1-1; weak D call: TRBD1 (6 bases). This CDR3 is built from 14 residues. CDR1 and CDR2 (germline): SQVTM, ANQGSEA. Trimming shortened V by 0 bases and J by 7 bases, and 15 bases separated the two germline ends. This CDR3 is CSVEDRGFVNEAFF. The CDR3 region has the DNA TGCAGCGTTGAAGATAGGGGGTTTGTTAATGAAGCTTTCTTT.

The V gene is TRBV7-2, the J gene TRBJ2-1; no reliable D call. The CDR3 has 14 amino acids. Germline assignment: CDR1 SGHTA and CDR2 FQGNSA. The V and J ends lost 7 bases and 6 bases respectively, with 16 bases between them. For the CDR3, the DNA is TGTGCCAGCACCCCGTGGTTCGGGCCCAATGAGCAGTTCTTC. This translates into CASTPWFGPNEQFF.

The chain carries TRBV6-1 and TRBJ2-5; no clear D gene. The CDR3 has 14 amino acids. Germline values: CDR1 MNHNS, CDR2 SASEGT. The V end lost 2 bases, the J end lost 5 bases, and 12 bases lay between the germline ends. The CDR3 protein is CASSETGPRETQYF. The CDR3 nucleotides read TGTGCCAGCAGTGAAACCGGGCCTAGGGAGACCCAGTACTTC.

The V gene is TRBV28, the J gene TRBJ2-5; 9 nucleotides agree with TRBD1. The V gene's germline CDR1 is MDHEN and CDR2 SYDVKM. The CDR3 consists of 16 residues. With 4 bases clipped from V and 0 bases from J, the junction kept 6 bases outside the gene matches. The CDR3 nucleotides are TGTGCCAGCAGTTCGTTGGGACAGGGCCACCAAGAGACCCAGTACTTC. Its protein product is CASSSLGQGHQETQYF.

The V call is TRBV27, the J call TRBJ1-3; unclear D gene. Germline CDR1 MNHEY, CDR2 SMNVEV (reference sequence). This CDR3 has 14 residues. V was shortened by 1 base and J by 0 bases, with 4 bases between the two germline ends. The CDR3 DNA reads TGTGCCAGCAGTTTATGGGGCTCTGGAAACACCATATATTTT. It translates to CASSLWGSGNTIYF.

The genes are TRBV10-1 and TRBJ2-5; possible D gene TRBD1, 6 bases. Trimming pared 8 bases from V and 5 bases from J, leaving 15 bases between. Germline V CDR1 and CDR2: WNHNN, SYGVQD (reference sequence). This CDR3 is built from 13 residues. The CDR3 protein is CASQGGSDETQYF. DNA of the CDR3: TGCGCCAGCCAAGGGGGTTCTGATGAGACCCAGTACTTC.

For the CDR3, the DNA is TGTGCCAGCAGTCTCTTAGCGGGAGGGCCGACCGGATGGAGTGAGCAGTACTTC. Its translation is CASSLLAGGPTGWSEQYF. The rearrangement joins TRBV28 to TRBJ2-7; 11 bases line up with TRBD2. The J segment lost 7 bases and the V segment lost 5 bases, leaving 19 bases of the junction unmatched. The CDR3 sequence is 18 residues long. CDR1 is MDHEN, CDR2 SYDVKM, per germline.

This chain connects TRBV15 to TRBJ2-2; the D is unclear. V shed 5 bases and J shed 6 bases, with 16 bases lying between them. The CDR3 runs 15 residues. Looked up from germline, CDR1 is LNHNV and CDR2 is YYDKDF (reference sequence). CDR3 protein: CATSPTGNDAGELFF. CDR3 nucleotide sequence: TGTGCCACCAGCCCTACTGGTAATGACGCCGGGGAGCTGTTTTTT.

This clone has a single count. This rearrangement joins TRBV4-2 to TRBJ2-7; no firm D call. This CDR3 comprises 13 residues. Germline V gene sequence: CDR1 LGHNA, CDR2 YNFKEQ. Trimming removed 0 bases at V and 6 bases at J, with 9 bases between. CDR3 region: CASSQESRTEQYF. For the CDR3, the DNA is TGTGCCAGCAGCCAAGAATCTAGGACCGAGCAGTACTTC.

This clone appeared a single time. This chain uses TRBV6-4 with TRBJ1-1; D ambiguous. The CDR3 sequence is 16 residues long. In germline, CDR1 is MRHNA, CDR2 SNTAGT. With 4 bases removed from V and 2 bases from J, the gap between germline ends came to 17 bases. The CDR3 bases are TGTGCCAGCAGTGCGCTGGCAGATTTAACCAACACTGAAGCTTTCTTT. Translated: CASSALADLTNTEAFF.

The DNA of the CDR3 is TGTGCCAGTATCCCCAACAACAGACAGGATGAAGCTTTCTTT. The encoded protein is CASIPNNRQDEAFF. The rearrangement uses TRBV19 and TRBJ1-1; D is perhaps TRBD1 (6 bases). The germline gives CDR1 LNHDA, CDR2 SQIVND (reference sequence). This CDR3 is built from 14 residues. The ends were cut back, 7 bases at V and 7 bases at J, with 19 bases in the middle.

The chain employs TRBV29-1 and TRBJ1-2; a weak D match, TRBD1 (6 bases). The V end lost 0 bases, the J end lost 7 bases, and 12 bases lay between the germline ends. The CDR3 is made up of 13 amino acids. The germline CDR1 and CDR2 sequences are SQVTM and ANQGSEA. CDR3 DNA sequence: TGCAGCGTTGAAGAACCAGGGGCTTTTGGCTACACCTTC. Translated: CSVEEPGAFGYTF. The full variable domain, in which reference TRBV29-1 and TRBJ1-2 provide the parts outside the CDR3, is SAVISQKPSRDICQRGTSLTIQCQVDSQVTMMFWYRQQPGQSLTLIATANQGSEATYESGFVIDKFPISRPNLTFSTLTVSNMSPEDSSIYLCSVEEPGAFGYTFGSGTRLTVV.

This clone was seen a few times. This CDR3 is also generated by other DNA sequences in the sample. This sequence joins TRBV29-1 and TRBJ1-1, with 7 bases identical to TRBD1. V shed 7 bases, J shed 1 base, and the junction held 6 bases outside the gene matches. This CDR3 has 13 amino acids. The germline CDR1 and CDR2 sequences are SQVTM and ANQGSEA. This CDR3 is CSAAGQPNTEAFF. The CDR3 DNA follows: TGCAGCGCTGCGGGACAGCCGAACACTGAAGCTTTCTTT.

The CDR3 reads CASSQSGDANEKLFF. In nucleotides, the CDR3 is TGCGCCAGCAGTCAATCAGGGGATGCTAATGAAAAACTGTTTTTT. The chain uses TRBV5-1 and TRBJ1-4, with D perhaps matching TRBD1 (6 bases). Between the trimmed V and J ends, which lost 5 bases and 3 bases, there was a span of 14 bases. Per the germline V gene, CDR1 is SGHRS and CDR2 is YFSETQ. CDR3 length equals 15 residues.

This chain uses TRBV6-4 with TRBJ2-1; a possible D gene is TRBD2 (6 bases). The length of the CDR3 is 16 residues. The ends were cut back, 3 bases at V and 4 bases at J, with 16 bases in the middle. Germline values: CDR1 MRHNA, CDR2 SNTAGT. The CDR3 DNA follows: TGTGCCAGCAGTGAGGGAGGTGGGGAAGGGTACAATGAGCAGTTCTTC. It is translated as CASSEGGGEGYNEQFF.

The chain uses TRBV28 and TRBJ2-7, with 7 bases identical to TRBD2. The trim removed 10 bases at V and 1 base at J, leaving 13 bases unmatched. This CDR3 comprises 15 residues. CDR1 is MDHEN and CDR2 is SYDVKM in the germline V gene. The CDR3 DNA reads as TGTGCCACCACCCTCCGACTCGGGAGGTCCTACGAGCAGTACTTC. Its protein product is CATTLRLGRSYEQYF.

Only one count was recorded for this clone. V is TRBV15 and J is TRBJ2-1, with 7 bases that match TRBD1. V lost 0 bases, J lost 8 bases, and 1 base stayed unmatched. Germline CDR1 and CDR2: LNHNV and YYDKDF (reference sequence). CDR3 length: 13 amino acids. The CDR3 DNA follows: TGTGCCACCAGCAGAGAAGGGGGCGATGAGCAGTTCTTC. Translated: CATSREGGDEQFF.

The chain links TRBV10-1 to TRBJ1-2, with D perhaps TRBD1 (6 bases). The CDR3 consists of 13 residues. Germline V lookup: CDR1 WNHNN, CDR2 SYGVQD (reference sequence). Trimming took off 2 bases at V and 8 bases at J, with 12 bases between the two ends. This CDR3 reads CASSEVPGAGYTF. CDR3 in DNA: TGCGCCAGCAGTGAGGTGCCAGGGGCCGGCTACACCTTC.

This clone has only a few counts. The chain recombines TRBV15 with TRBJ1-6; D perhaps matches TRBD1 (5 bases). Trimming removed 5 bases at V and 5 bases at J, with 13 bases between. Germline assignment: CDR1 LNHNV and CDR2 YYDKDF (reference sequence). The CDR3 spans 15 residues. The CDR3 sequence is CATSVLGADNSPLHF. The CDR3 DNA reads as TGTGCCACCAGCGTCCTCGGGGCCGATAATTCACCCCTCCACTTT.

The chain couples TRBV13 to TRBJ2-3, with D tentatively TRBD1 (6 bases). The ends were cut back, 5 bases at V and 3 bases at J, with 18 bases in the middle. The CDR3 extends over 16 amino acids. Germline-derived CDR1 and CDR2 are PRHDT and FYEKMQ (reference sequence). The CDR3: CASSPRFWGLTDTQYF. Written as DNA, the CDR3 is TGTGCCAGCAGCCCCCGATTTTGGGGGCTGACAGATACGCAGTATTTT.

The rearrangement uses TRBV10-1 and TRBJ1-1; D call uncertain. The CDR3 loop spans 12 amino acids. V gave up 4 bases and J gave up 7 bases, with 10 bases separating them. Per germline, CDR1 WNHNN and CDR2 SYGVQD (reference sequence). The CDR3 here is CASSAAGLEAFF. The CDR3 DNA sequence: TGCGCCAGCAGTGCCGCGGGCCTTGAAGCTTTCTTT.

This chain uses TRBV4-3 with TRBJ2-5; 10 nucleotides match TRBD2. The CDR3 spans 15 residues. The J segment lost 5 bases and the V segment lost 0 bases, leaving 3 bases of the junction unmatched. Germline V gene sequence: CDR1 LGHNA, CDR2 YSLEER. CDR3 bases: TGCGCCAGCAGCCAAGACACTAGCGGGAAGGAGACCCAGTACTTC. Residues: CASSQDTSGKETQYF.

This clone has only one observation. The CDR3 DNA sequence: TGTGCCAGCAGCTCATGGACTTTAACCGGATCCTACGAGCAGTACTTC. Amino acids: CASSSWTLTGSYEQYF. This sequence joins TRBV11-2 and TRBJ2-7; tentatively, D is TRBD2 (5 bases). The V end was cut by 4 bases, the J end by 1 base, with 17 bases between. CDR3 size: 16 residues. Germline V gene lookup returns CDR1 SGHAT and CDR2 FQNNGV.

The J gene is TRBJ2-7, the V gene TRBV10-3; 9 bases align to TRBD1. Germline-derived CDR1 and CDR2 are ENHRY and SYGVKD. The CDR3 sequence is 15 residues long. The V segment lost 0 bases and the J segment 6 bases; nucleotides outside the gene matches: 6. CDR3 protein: CAISESRQGVPEQYF. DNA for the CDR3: TGTGCCATCAGTGAGTCCAGACAGGGGGTCCCCGAGCAGTACTTC.

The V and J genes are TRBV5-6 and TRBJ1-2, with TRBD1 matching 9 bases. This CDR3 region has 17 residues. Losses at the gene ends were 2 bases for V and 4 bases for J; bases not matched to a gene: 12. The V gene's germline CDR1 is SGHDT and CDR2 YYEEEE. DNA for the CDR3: TGTGCCAGCAGCTTACAGGGACAGGGCACCCTCGGCTATGGCTACACCTTC. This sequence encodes CASSLQGQGTLGYGYTF.

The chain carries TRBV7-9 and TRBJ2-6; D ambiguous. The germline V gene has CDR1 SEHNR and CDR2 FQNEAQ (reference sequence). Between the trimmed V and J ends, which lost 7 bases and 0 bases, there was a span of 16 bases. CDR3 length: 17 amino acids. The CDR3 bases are TGTGCCAGCACCTTTCTTAGATCCGTCTCTGGGGCCAACGTCCTGACTTTC. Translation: CASTFLRSVSGANVLTF. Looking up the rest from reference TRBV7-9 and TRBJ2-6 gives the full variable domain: DTGVSQNPRHKITKRGQNVTFRCDPISEHNRLYWYRQTLGQGPEFLTYFQNEAQLEKSRLLSDRFSAERPKGSFSTLEIQRTEQGDSAMYLCASTFLRSVSGANVLTFGAGSRLTVL.

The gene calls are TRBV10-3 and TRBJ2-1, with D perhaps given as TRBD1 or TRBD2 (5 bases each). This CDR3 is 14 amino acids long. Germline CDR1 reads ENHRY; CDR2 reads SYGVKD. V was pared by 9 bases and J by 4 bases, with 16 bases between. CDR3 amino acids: CAIAGDGGYNEQFF. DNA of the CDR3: TGTGCCATAGCAGGAGATGGGGGATACAATGAGCAGTTCTTC.

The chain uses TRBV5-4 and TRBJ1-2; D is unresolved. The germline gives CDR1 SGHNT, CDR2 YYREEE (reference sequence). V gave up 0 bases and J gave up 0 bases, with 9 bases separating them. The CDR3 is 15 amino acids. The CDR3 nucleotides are TGTGCCAGCAGCTTGGGTCCGGGATCTAACTATGGCTACACCTTC. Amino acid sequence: CASSLGPGSNYGYTF.

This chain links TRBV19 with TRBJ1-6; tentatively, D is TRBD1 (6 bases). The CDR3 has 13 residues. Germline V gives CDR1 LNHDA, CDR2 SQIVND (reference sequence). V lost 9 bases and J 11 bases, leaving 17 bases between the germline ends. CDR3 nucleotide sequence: TGTGCCAGCCAACAGGGTCTAGGGCCACCCCTCCACTTT. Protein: CASQQGLGPPLHF.